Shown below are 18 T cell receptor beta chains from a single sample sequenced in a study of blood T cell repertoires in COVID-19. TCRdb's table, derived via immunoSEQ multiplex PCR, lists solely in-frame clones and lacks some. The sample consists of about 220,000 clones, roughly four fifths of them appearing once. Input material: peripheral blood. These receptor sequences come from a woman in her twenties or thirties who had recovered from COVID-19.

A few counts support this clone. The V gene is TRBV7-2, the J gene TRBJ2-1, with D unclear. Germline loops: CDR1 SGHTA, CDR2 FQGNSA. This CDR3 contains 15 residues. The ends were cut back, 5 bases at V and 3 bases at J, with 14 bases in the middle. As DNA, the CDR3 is TGTGCCAGCAGCCGCACTCCTCACTACTACAATGAGCAGTTCTTC. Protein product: CASSRTPHYYNEQFF.

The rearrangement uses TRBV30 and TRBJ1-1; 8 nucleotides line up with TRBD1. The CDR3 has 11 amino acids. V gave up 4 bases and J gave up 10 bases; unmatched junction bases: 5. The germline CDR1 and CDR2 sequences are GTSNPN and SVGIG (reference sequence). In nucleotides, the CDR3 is TGTGCCTGGACCGACAGGGGACGAGCTTTCTTT. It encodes CAWTDRGRAFF.

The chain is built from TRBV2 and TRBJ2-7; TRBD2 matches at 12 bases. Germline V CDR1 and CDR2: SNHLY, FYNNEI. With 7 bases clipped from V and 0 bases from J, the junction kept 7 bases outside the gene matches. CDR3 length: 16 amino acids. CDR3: CASNGLAGPLSYEQYF. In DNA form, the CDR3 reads TGTGCCAGCAACGGACTAGCGGGACCCCTCTCCTACGAGCAGTACTTC.

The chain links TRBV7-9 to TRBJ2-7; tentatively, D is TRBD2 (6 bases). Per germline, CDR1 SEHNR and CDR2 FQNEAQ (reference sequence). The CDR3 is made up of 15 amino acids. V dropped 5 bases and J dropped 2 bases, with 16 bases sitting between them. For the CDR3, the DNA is TGTGCCAGCAGCGGGGGGACTGCGCACCCCTACGAGCAGTACTTC. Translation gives CASSGGTAHPYEQYF.

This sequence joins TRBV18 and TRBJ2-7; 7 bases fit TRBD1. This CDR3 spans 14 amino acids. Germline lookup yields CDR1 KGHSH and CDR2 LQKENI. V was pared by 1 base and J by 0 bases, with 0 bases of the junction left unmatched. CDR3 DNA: TGTGCCAGCTCACCACGGGACAGCTCCTACGAGCAGTACTTC. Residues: CASSPRDSSYEQYF.

The CDR3 sequence: CASSQGLAGATTGELFF. The CDR3 nucleotides are TGTGCCAGCAGCCAAGGGCTAGCGGGAGCGACCACCGGGGAGCTGTTTTTT. This chain links TRBV3-1 (or the pseudogene TRBV3-2) with TRBJ2-2, with TRBD2 matching over 10 bases. V lost 1 base to trimming and J lost 4 bases; unmatched junction nucleotides: 6. Germline CDR1 is LGHDT and CDR2 is YNNKEL (reference sequence). The CDR3 covers 17 residues.

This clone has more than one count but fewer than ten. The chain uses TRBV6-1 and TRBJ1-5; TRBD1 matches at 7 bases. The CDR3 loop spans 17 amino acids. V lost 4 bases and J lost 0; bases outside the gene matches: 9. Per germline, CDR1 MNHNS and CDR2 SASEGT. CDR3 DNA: TGTGCCAGCAGTGCCGGGACAGTAATCTATAGCAATCAGCCCCAGCATTTT. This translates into CASSAGTVIYSNQPQHF.

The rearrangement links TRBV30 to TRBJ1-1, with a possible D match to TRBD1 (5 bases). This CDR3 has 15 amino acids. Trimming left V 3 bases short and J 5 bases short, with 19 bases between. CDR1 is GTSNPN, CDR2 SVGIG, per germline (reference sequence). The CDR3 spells CAWRPPWGVRTEAFF. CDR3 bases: TGTGCCTGGAGGCCCCCTTGGGGGGTACGGACTGAAGCTTTCTTT. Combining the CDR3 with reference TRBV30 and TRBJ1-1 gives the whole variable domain SQTIHQWPATLVQPVGSPLSLECTVEGTSNPNLYWYRQAAGRGLQLLFYSVGIGQISSEVPQNLSASRPQDRQFILSSKKLLLSDSGFYLCAWRPPWGVRTEAFFGQGTRLTVV.

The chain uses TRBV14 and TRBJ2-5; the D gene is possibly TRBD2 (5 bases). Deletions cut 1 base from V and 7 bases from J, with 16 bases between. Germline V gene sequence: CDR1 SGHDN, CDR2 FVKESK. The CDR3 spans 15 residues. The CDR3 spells CASSQGRSGHGTQYF. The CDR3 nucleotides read TGTGCCAGCAGCCAAGGTAGGAGCGGCCACGGGACCCAGTACTTC.

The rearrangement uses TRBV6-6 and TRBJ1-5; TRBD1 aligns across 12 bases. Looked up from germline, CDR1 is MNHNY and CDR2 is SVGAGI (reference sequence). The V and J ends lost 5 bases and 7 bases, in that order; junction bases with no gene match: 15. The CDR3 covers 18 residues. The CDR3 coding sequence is TGTGCCAGCAGTCGTACCGGGACAGGGGGCGTCCGGGGACAGCCCCAGCATTTT. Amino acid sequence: CASSRTGTGGVRGQPQHF.

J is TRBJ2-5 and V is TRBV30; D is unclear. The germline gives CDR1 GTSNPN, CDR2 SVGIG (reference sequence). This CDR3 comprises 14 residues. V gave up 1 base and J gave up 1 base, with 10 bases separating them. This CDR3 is CAWSASASQETQYF. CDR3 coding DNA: TGTGCCTGGAGTGCCTCCGCGAGCCAAGAGACCCAGTACTTC.

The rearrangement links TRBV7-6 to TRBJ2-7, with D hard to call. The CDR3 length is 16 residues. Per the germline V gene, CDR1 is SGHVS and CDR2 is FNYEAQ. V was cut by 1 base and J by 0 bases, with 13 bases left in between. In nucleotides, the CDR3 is TGTGCCAGCAGCTTAGGCATTGGCGGAAGCTCCTACGAGCAGTACTTC. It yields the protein CASSLGIGGSSYEQYF.

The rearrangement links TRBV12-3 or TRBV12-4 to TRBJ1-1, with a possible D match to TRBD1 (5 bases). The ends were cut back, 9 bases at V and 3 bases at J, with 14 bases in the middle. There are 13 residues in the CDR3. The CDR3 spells CASTQKGYTEAFF. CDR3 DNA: TGTGCCAGTACACAAAAGGGGTACACTGAAGCTTTCTTT.

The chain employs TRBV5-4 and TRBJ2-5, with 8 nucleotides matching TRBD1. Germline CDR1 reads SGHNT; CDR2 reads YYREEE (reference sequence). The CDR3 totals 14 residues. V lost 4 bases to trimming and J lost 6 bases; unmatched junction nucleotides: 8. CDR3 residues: CASSTRQGLQTQYF. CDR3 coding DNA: TGTGCCAGCAGCACCAGACAGGGGTTGCAGACCCAGTACTTC.

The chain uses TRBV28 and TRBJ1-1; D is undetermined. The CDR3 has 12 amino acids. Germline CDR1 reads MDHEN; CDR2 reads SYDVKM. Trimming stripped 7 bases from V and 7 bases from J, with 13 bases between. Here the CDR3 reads CASNSRKDEAFF. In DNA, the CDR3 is TGTGCCAGCAATAGTAGAAAAGATGAAGCTTTCTTT.

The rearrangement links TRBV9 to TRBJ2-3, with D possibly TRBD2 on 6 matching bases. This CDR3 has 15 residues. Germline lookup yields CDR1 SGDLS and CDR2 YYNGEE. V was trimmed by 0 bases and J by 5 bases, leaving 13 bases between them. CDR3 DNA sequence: TGTGCCAGCAGCGTAGTTGAGCGGGCCATAGATACGCAGTATTTT. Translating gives CASSVVERAIDTQYF.

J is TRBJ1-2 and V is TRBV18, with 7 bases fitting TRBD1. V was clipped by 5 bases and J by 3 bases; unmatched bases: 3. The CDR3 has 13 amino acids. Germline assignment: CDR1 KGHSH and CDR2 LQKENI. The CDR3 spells CASSTGADYGYTF. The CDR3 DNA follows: TGTGCCAGCTCAACAGGGGCTGACTATGGCTACACCTTC.

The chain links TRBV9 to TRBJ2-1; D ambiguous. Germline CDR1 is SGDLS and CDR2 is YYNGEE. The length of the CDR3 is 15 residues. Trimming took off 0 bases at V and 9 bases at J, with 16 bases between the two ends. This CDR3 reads CASSVATTGSGEQFF. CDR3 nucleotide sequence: TGTGCCAGCAGCGTAGCTACCACGGGTTCGGGTGAGCAGTTCTTC.